The clone carrying this T cell receptor beta chain was recorded once. Its matching antigen is unknown. Reverse transcription used roughly 0.5 to 1 ug RNA and random hexamers. Amplification of TCR beta CDR3 used immunoSEQ multiplex PCR across 54 Vbeta and 13 Jbeta. Via MiXCR, TCRdb re-called the immunoSEQ multiplex PCR reads, giving one row per CDR3 protein. The sample lists around 270,000 distinct CDR3 sequences; around 91% were seen once. This sample was taken from a study of CD8 T cells in Susac syndrome. Overall study results and limits: The study's TCR sequencing and HLA analysis covered a relatively small number of individuals, and the study acknowledged this.

Sequencing of TCR beta was performed on blood CD8+ T cells and on blood CD4+ T cells. The multiple sclerosis controls were treatment-naive patients with relapsing-remitting disease that was stable or active. The specimen was CD8+ T cells from PBMCs. The receptor's source is a human donor with multiple sclerosis.

The CDR3 DNA follows: TGTGCCAGCGCCCAATACGGGAACAGCTTTAACACTGAAGCTTTCTTT. Its translation: CASAQYGNSFNTEAFF. The chain uses TRBV27 and TRBJ1-1; no firm D call. This CDR3 is built from 16 residues. V shed 8 bases and J shed 2 bases, with 21 bases lying between them. Per germline, CDR1 MNHEY and CDR2 SMNVEV (reference sequence).